A single sample is the source of the 12 T cell receptor beta chains below, sequenced in a study of T-cell memory formation after mild COVID-19. Via MiXCR, TCRdb re-called the 5' RACE reads, giving one row per CDR3 protein. The table has 100,000 to 150,000 distinct CDR3 sequences, approximately 5.9% seen once. Sequencing used PBMCs or a T cell subset sorted from them (not recorded which). The receptor set was obtained from an adult woman who had mild COVID-19 (a few samples of this study predate the infection). Cell type and time point are not known.

As for this clonotype: The DNA is omitted, as the CDR3 cannot be located on it reliably, and the CDR3 follows TCRdb's listing. The V gene is TRBV9, the J gene TRBJ1-6; TRBD1 is the table's D call, not checked against the DNA. Germline V lookup: CDR1 SGDLS, CDR2 YYNGEE. Including both end residues, the CDR3 is 14 amino acids long. CDR3 in amino acids: CASSVGEGTSPIHF.

This sequence joins TRBV7-2 and TRBJ1-2, with 7 nucleotides matching TRBD1. The CDR3 contains 14 residues. With V trimmed by 1 base and J by 5 bases, 4 bases remained unmatched. Germline CDR1 is SGHTA and CDR2 is FQGNSA. CDR3 nucleotides: TGTGCCAGCAGCTTAGGACAGGGATTATATGGCTACACCTTC. This encodes CASSLGQGLYGYTF.

This clonotype was counted ten times or more. CDR3 amino acids: CASSSQGGILSYEQYF. For the CDR3, the DNA is TGTGCCAGCAGTTCACAGGGGGGGATCCTCTCCTACGAGCAGTACTTC. The chain carries TRBV12-3 or TRBV12-4 and TRBJ2-7; a possible D gene is TRBD1 (8 bases). This CDR3 is 16 amino acids long. The V and J ends lost 4 bases and 0 bases respectively, with 16 bases between them.

The chain is built from TRBV7-9 and TRBJ1-1, with D hard to call. Germline loops: CDR1 SEHNR, CDR2 FQNEAQ (reference sequence). The CDR3 runs to 12 residues. The V gene lost 4 bases and the J gene lost 2 bases, with 5 bases spanning the gap. This CDR3 is CASSSVNTEAFF. DNA for the CDR3: TGTGCCAGCAGCTCAGTCAACACTGAAGCTTTCTTT.

This clonotype has only a few counts. The chain joins TRBV19 to TRBJ1-5; D is uncertain. The CDR3 consists of 15 residues. CDR1 and CDR2 from the germline V gene are LNHDA and SQIVND (reference sequence). V lost 6 bases, J lost 3 bases, and 15 bases lay in between. CDR3 sequence (DNA): TGTGCCAGTAGCCCAAGTCGACGCGTCAATCAGCCCCAGCATTTT. Encoded protein: CASSPSRRVNQPQHF.

This clonotype was picked up many times. The rearrangement uses TRBV6-6 and TRBJ2-5, with D hard to call. Germline CDR1 MNHNY, CDR2 SVGAGI (reference sequence). Deletions cut 6 bases from V and 5 bases from J, with 4 bases between. The CDR3 has 10 amino acids. CDR3 region: CASRRETQYF. As DNA, the CDR3 is TGTGCCAGCAGGCGGGAGACCCAGTACTTC.

At least ten counts were recorded for this clonotype. The V gene is TRBV12-5, the J gene TRBJ2-2; no clear D gene. In germline, CDR1 is LGHNT, CDR2 FRNRAP. Trimming removed 7 bases at V and 6 bases at J, with 15 bases between. This CDR3 spans 14 amino acids. CDR3 in amino acids: CASADEFISGELFF. The DNA for the CDR3 is TGTGCTAGTGCAGACGAGTTCATCTCCGGGGAGCTGTTTTTT. Variable domain in full (rest from reference TRBV12-5 and TRBJ2-2): DARVTQTPRHKVTEMGQEVTMRCQPILGHNTVFWYRQTMMQGLELLAYFRNRAPLDDSGMPKDRFSAEMPDATLATLKIQPSEPRDSAVYFCASADEFISGELFFGEGSRLTVL.

In this sample, this clonotype turned up a few times. The rearrangement links TRBV19 to TRBJ1-1; D may be TRBD1 (5 bases). Germline V gives CDR1 LNHDA, CDR2 SQIVND (reference sequence). This CDR3 region has 13 residues. Trimming pared 3 bases from V and 4 bases from J, leaving 9 bases between. CDR3 protein: CASSIAGGTEAFF. CDR3 sequence (DNA): TGTGCCAGTAGTATTGCGGGGGGCACTGAAGCTTTCTTT.

CDR3 loop: CASSRLRQASYEQYF. The CDR3 DNA reads as TGTGCCAGCAGTCGCCTTCGGCAGGCGTCCTACGAGCAGTACTTC. V is TRBV2 and J is TRBJ2-7; no clear D. Trimming left V 5 bases short and J 1 base short, with 15 bases between. The CDR3 runs to 15 residues. Germline values: CDR1 SNHLY, CDR2 FYNNEI.

This clonotype was seen only a few times. This chain uses TRBV27 with TRBJ2-3, with 7 bases that match TRBD2. The CDR3 sequence is 15 residues long. From germline, CDR1 is MNHEY and CDR2 SMNVEV (reference sequence). V lost 0 bases to trimming and J lost 10 bases; unmatched junction nucleotides: 10. CDR3 bases: TGTGCCAGCAGTTTATCGACGCTAGCGGAGACCTCGCAGTATTTT. This gives the protein CASSLSTLAETSQYF.

The chain joins TRBV7-3 to TRBJ1-1; D unclear. The CDR3 sequence is 13 residues long. Trimming removed 3 bases at V and 1 base at J, with 6 bases between. CDR1 and CDR2 from the germline V gene are SGHTA and FQGTGA. CDR3 bases: TGTGCCAGCAGCTTCGAAGCGAACACTGAAGCTTTCTTT. Its protein is CASSFEANTEAFF.

This clonotype was counted between two and nine times. This rearrangement joins TRBV30 to TRBJ2-4, with TRBD2 as a possible D gene (5 bases). Germline-derived CDR1 and CDR2 are GTSNPN and SVGIG (reference sequence). This CDR3 spans 14 amino acids. Trimming took off 1 base at V and 0 bases at J, with 7 bases between the two ends. The CDR3 protein is CAWSAGVAKNIQYF. The CDR3 DNA reads as TGTGCCTGGAGTGCCGGGGTAGCCAAAAACATTCAGTACTTC.